The 2 T cell receptor beta chains listed next were all sequenced from one sample in a study of T cell repertoires in MIS-A myocarditis. Sequenced by immunoSEQ multiplex PCR; TCRdb stores in-frame clones only, minus some. The table includes more than 650 clones, around 84% detected once. Sequences were obtained from pericardium tissue obtained at autopsy. Receptors were obtained from a man between 18 and 29 years old with fulminant myocarditis from multisystem inflammatory syndrome in adults (MIS-A) after COVID-19.

This chain's CDR3 is CATTATRESVDTQYF. The CDR3 DNA reads as TGTGCCACCACCGCCACTCGGGAGTCTGTAGATACGCAGTATTTT. This rearrangement joins TRBV15 to TRBJ2-3; the D gene is possibly TRBD2 (6 bases). The germline V gene encodes CDR1 LNHNV and CDR2 YYDKDF (reference sequence). V was clipped by 7 bases and J by 5 bases, with 19 bases between them. The CDR3 consists of 15 residues.

This chain joins TRBV3-1 (or the pseudogene TRBV3-2) and TRBJ2-5; D is unclear. CDR3 length equals 16 residues. The germline V and J ends were trimmed by 5 bases and 5 bases, with 21 bases remaining between them. Per the germline V gene, CDR1 is LGHDT and CDR2 is YNNKEL (reference sequence). The CDR3 nucleotides read TGTGCCAGCAGCGAACATCGTCCCATTTCTTCTGAGACCCAGTACTTC. Protein product: CASSEHRPISSETQYF.